This T cell receptor (beta chain) comes out of a study of blood T cell repertoires in COVID-19. Only in-frame clones appear in the TCRdb table, and some are missing; sequencing was by immunoSEQ multiplex PCR. Of approximately 330,000 clones in the sample, around 89% were seen once. Germline CDR1 SQVTM, CDR2 ANQGSEA. The CDR3 is made up of 14 amino acids. Between the trimmed V and J ends, which lost 1 base and 1 base, there was a span of 9 bases. Sequencing input: peripheral blood. The chain combines TRBV29-1 with TRBJ2-3; D ambiguous. The source of this sequence is a woman between 50 and 59 years old with active or convalescent COVID-19. CDR3 nucleotides: TGCAGCGTTGAAGGACACGGCGGCACAGATACGCAGTATTTT. Translated, it gives CSVEGHGGTDTQYF.